This TCR beta chain was recovered during a study of Ad26.COV2.S vaccination and SARS-CoV-2 variants. Overall study: The vaccine Ad26.COV2.S was put into the muscle once, or twice with 56 days between.

Treatment given: some 20 received Ad26.COV2.S at low or high dose, single or two shots; about 5 received placebo; per-sample allocation not given. Collection of the samples took place on day 63 after the first injection of vaccine or placebo. Spike of the Wuhan-strain SARS-CoV-2 was expressed by an Ad26 vector, which formed the vaccine. Data came from immunoSEQ multiplex PCR; TCRdb stores just in-frame clones and leaves some out. Of 350,000 to 500,000 clones listed, around 91% are singletons. Notes on the study in general: Greater spike-specific TCR breadth was seen in vaccine recipients than in placebo recipients.

A note on this clone: The antigen is not known.

V was cut by 3 bases and J by 7 bases, with 16 bases left in between. The CDR3 sequence is 15 residues long. CDR1 is KGHSH and CDR2 is LQKENI in the germline V gene. The material was peripheral blood, obtained in a trial of Ad26.COV2.S vaccine versus placebo. The chain combines TRBV18 with TRBJ2-1, with D hard to call. This TCR derives from a person aged 18 to 59 who received the Ad26.COV2.S COVID-19 vaccine or a placebo. CDR3 sequence (DNA): TGTGCCAGCTCACCCAAGGACGCTCAGTTTAATGAGCAGTTCTTC. Translation gives CASSPKDAQFNEQFF.